What follows is one T cell receptor beta chain and its context. The source of the sample is a study of blood T cell repertoires in COVID-19. The overall study: Samples taken during acute and convalescent COVID-19 were collected in the United States, Italy and Spain. PBMCs, B-cell-depleted T cells, or T cells provided the cDNA or gDNA that made up the material.

There are 18 residues in the CDR3. Germline V gives CDR1 LNHNV, CDR2 YYDKDF (reference sequence). V lost 0 bases, J lost 1 base, and 13 bases lay in between. The authors' processing: Estimates of nucleated cell counts were drawn from the amplification of reference gene primers. Method: immunoSEQ multiplex PCR; TCRdb's copy keeps in-frame clones and lacks some. The DNA gave D and trimming, while V, J and clone size come from that table. This repertoire shows 100,000 to 150,000 clones, more than 60% found once; its top ten account for 2% to 2.5%. This clonotype originated in a woman aged 70 to 79 with acute or convalescent COVID-19. The sequenced sample was peripheral blood. This sequence joins TRBV15 and TRBJ2-6; perhaps TRBD2 as D (6 bases). For the CDR3, the DNA is TGTGCCACCAGCAGAGATCGGGGACTTGTTTCTGGGGCCAACGTCCTGACTTTC. Translation: CATSRDRGLVSGANVLTF.